These 9 T cell receptor beta chains originate from one sample sequenced in a study of OX40 agonist ivuxolimab in advanced cancers. Sequencing was performed with immunoSEQ multiplex PCR; in TCRdb, only in-frame clones are kept and a portion is missing. The table lists about 130,000 clones, about 93% of them singletons. This sample comprised CD4+ or CD8+ T cells sorted from blood, obtained in a trial of the OX40 agonist ivuxolimab. The origin of the receptors is an adult with an advanced solid tumor such as melanoma, head and neck, liver or kidney cancer.

This clone was counted a single time. The rearrangement links TRBV27 to TRBJ2-3; D gene unclear. The CDR3 totals 16 residues. V dropped 3 bases and J dropped 0 bases, with 13 bases sitting between them. The germline V gene has CDR1 MNHEY and CDR2 SMNVEV (reference sequence). CDR3 loop: CASSLGILRSTDTQYF. The CDR3 nucleotides read TGTGCCAGCAGTTTGGGGATCCTCCGGAGCACAGATACGCAGTATTTT.

The genes are TRBV9 and TRBJ1-1; TRBD1 aligns across 7 bases. The CDR3 has 13 amino acids. Trimming removed 7 bases from V and 5 bases from J; junction bases left unmatched: 8. Germline-derived CDR1 and CDR2 are SGDLS and YYNGEE. As DNA, the CDR3 is TGTGCCAGCGGACAGACAGGGCGAACTGAAGCTTTCTTT. Translated, it gives CASGQTGRTEAFF.

The chain is built from TRBV7-9 and TRBJ1-6; a possible D gene is TRBD1 (6 bases). The CDR3 extends over 13 amino acids. Germline CDR1 reads SEHNR; CDR2 reads FQNEAQ (reference sequence). V was trimmed by 5 bases and J by 8 bases, leaving 10 bases between them. The CDR3 bases are TGTGCCAGCAGCGCCTACAGGGATTCACCCCTCCACTTT. Translated, it gives CASSAYRDSPLHF.

CDR3 nucleotides: TGTGCCAGCAGTTACTCGATTGGAGGGAACGAGCAGTACTTC. Its protein is CASSYSIGGNEQYF. The rearrangement links TRBV6-5 to TRBJ2-7; possibly TRBD2 for D (6 bases). With 0 bases removed from V and 5 bases from J, the gap between germline ends came to 11 bases. In germline, CDR1 is MNHEY, CDR2 SVGAGI. CDR3 length: 14 amino acids.

The chain is built from TRBV10-3 and TRBJ2-5; either TRBD1 or TRBD2 may fit D (5 bases each). The CDR3 runs 14 residues. Between the trimmed V and J ends, which lost 5 bases and 1 base, there was a span of 11 bases. Germline V gene data show CDR1 as ENHRY and CDR2 as SYGVKD. The CDR3 DNA reads as TGTGCCATCAGTTACCATGGGGGCCAAGAGACCCAGTACTTC. Its protein product is CAISYHGGQETQYF.

The chain joins TRBV11-2 to TRBJ1-2; unclear D gene. Germline V CDR1 and CDR2: SGHAT, FQNNGV. V was trimmed by 5 bases and J by 5 bases, leaving 6 bases between them. The CDR3 runs 11 residues. This CDR3 reads CASSIGYGYTF. The CDR3 DNA sequence: TGTGCCAGCAGCATTGGGTATGGCTACACCTTC. Using reference TRBV11-2 and TRBJ1-2 for the parts outside the CDR3, the full variable domain is EAGVAQSPRYKIIEKRQSVAFWCNPISGHATLYWYQQILGQGPKLLIQFQNNGVVDDSQLPKDRFSAERLKGVDSTLKIQPAKLEDSAVYLCASSIGYGYTFGSGTRLTVV.

The chain combines TRBV11-3 with TRBJ2-5; D might be TRBD1 (7 bases). CDR1 and CDR2 (germline): SGHNT, YENEEA. CDR3 length equals 14 residues. The V end lost 2 bases, the J end lost 5 bases, and 12 bases lay between the germline ends. The CDR3 loop reads CASSLTGAGETQYF. CDR3 sequence (DNA): TGTGCCAGCAGCTTAACAGGGGCGGGGGAGACCCAGTACTTC.

This chain links TRBV11-2 with TRBJ1-1; D unclear. Germline CDR1 reads SGHAT; CDR2 reads FQNNGV. V lost 5 bases to trimming and J lost 2 bases, with 9 bases between them. CDR3 length: 13 residues. CDR3 sequence reads: CASSPPHNTEAFF. The DNA for the CDR3 is TGTGCCAGCAGCCCTCCCCACAACACTGAAGCTTTCTTT.

The chain has TRBV4-2 and TRBJ2-1, with D unclear. CDR3 size: 16 residues. Germline loops: CDR1 LGHNA, CDR2 YNFKEQ. V was clipped by 1 base and J by 0 bases, with 10 bases between them. CDR3 in amino acids: CASSQALVPSYNEQFF. CDR3 DNA: TGTGCCAGCAGCCAAGCCCTAGTTCCCTCCTACAATGAGCAGTTCTTC.